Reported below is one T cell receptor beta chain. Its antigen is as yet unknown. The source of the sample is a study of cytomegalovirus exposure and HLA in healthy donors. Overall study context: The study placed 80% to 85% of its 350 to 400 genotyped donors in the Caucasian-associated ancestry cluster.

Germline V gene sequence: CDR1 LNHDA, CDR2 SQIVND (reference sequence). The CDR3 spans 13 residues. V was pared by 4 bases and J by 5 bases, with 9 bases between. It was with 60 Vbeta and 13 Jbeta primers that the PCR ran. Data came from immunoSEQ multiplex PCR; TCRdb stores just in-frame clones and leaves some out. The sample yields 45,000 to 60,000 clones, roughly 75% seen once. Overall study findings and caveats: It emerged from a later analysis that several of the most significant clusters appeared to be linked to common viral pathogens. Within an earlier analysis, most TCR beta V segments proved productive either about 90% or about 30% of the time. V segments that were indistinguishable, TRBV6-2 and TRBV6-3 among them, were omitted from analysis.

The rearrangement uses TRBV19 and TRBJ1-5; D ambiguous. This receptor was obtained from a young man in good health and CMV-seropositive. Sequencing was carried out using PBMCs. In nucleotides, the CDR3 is TGTGCCAGTAGTACAGGAACCTATCAGCCCCAGCATTTT. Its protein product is CASSTGTYQPQHF.